This entry describes one TCR beta chain. Germline V gene lookup returns CDR1 SGHDT and CDR2 YYEEEE. V shed 0 bases, J shed 5 bases, and the junction held 7 bases outside the gene matches. CDR3 length equals 15 residues. The sample belongs to a study of a mutant IDH1 vaccine in newly diagnosed glioma. Using immunoSEQ multiplex PCR, the repertoire was profiled, and TCRdb retains in-frame clones only, with some absent. This table holds around 60,000 clones, about 91% found once. Regarding time point: baseline, week 1 (first vaccination visit). Specified treatment: pre-vaccination baseline after standard-of-care therapy. Those who donated had recent WHO grade 3 or 4 IDH1-mutant, ATRX-lost astrocytomas.

The material sequenced was PBMCs, taken from a glioma patient treated with radiotherapy, temozolomide or both. This sequence originates from a man aged 45 to 65 with glioma. The chain recombines TRBV5-6 with TRBJ2-5; 7 bases fit TRBD1. DNA of the CDR3: TGTGCCAGCAGCTTGGAAGTGACAGGGCAGGAGACCCAGTACTTC. Its translation: CASSLEVTGQETQYF.